One sample yielded the 20 T cell receptor beta chains listed below, sequenced in a study of Ad26.COV2.S vaccination and SARS-CoV-2 variants. TCRdb keeps only in-frame clones here, not all; method: immunoSEQ multiplex PCR. The table shows about 280,000 clones, with about 90% occurring only once. Treatment indicated: over 15 received Ad26.COV2.S at low or high dose, single or two shots; several received placebo; per-sample allocation not given. Day 63 after the first vaccine or placebo injection was the time point for sampling. This material consisted of peripheral blood, taken in a trial of Ad26.COV2.S vaccine versus placebo. These receptors originate from a person aged 18-60 years who received the Ad26.COV2.S COVID-19 vaccine or a placebo.

This sequence joins TRBV7-3 and TRBJ2-6; D uncertain. V lost 2 bases to trimming and J lost 0 bases, with 5 bases between them. Germline CDR1 is SGHTA and CDR2 is FQGTGA. The CDR3 totals 15 residues. The CDR3 DNA follows: TGTGCCAGCAGCTTATTGACCTCTGGGGCCAACGTCCTGACTTTC. Residues: CASSLLTSGANVLTF.

The V call is TRBV11-2, the J call TRBJ2-7, with TRBD1 matching over 7 bases. The germline V gene encodes CDR1 SGHAT and CDR2 FQNNGV. This CDR3 has 13 residues. V was clipped by 4 bases and J by 3 bases; unmatched bases: 3. The CDR3 protein is CASSSYRGYEQYF. The DNA of the CDR3 is TGTGCCAGCAGCTCCTACAGGGGCTACGAGCAGTACTTC.

V usage is TRBV6-6 and J usage is TRBJ1-1; tentative D call: TRBD1 (5 bases). CDR3 length equals 13 residues. CDR1 and CDR2 (germline): MNHNY, SVGAGI (reference sequence). Deletions cut 6 bases from V and 7 bases from J, with 15 bases between. The CDR3 region has the DNA TGTGCCAGCAGATCCATGCCGCAGGGTGAAGCTTTCTTT. Its translation is CASRSMPQGEAFF.

The chain is built from TRBV11-2 and TRBJ1-2; TRBD1 agrees at 8 bases. The CDR3 loop spans 15 amino acids. The trim removed 5 bases at V and 6 bases at J, leaving 11 bases unmatched. Germline lookup yields CDR1 SGHAT and CDR2 FQNNGV. The CDR3 DNA follows: TGTGCCAGCAGCGTAGCCGTGACAGGGGCGCATGGCTACACCTTC. Protein product: CASSVAVTGAHGYTF.

The chain has TRBV6-4 and TRBJ1-1; 7 bases fit TRBD1. With 6 bases clipped from V and 5 bases from J, the junction kept 9 bases outside the gene matches. Germline lookup yields CDR1 MRHNA and CDR2 SNTAGT. This CDR3 has 14 amino acids. DNA for the CDR3: TGTGCCAGCAGCCCCGACAGGGTAAGAACTGAAGCTTTCTTT. It specifies CASSPDRVRTEAFF.

The rearrangement uses TRBV6-5 and TRBJ2-7, with D maybe TRBD1 (6 bases). In germline, CDR1 is MNHEY, CDR2 SVGAGI. V lost 8 bases, J lost 2 bases, and 13 bases lay in between. The CDR3 consists of 13 residues. CDR3 in amino acids: CASSSPGAYEQYF. In nucleotides, the CDR3 is TGTGCCAGCTCGTCCCCAGGGGCCTACGAGCAGTACTTC.

In regard to this clone: Other nucleotide sequences from this sample produce the same CDR3. This sequence joins TRBV7-9 and TRBJ1-1; D is uncertain. V lost 1 base, J lost 4 bases, and 7 bases lay in between. CDR1 SEHNR and CDR2 FQNEAQ come from the germline V gene (reference sequence). The CDR3 has 13 residues. The CDR3 sequence is CASSLEGGTEAFF. The CDR3 DNA is TGTGCCAGCAGCTTAGAGGGCGGCACTGAAGCTTTCTTT.

The chain combines TRBV6-5 with TRBJ2-5; 10 bases match TRBD2. The germline gives CDR1 MNHEY, CDR2 SVGAGI. The CDR3 runs to 15 residues. V shed 6 bases and J 2 bases; nucleotides not matched to a gene: 6. DNA for the CDR3: TGTGCCAGCAGGATAACTAGCGGGGCACAAGAGACCCAGTACTTC. Protein sequence: CASRITSGAQETQYF.

The chain combines TRBV4-1 with TRBJ1-6; D uncertain. The V end lost 4 bases, the J end lost 0 bases, and 19 bases lay between the germline ends. CDR1 is MGHRA and CDR2 is YSYEKL in the germline V gene. The CDR3 spans 19 residues. The CDR3 nucleotides are TGCGCCAGCAGCCCCTATACGACATCCTCAACCTCCTATAATTCACCCCTCCACTTT. Amino acids: CASSPYTTSSTSYNSPLHF.

The rearrangement links TRBV9 to TRBJ2-7; tentatively, D is TRBD2 (5 bases). The CDR3 has 14 amino acids. Per germline, CDR1 SGDLS and CDR2 YYNGEE. Trimming took off 3 bases at V and 1 base at J, with 11 bases between the two ends. The chain's CDR3 is CASSASGASYEQYF. The DNA for the CDR3 is TGTGCCAGCAGCGCCAGCGGAGCGTCCTACGAGCAGTACTTC.

The rearrangement uses TRBV7-8 and TRBJ2-7; TRBD2 is a possible D gene (6 bases). The CDR3 spans 17 residues. Germline CDR1 and CDR2: SGHVS and FQNEAQ. V was shortened by 1 base and J by 0 bases, with 16 bases between the two germline ends. CDR3 in DNA: TGTGCCAGCAGCTTAGGATGGGGCGGGACCGGCTCCTACGAGCAGTACTTC. Translation gives CASSLGWGGTGSYEQYF.

The genes are TRBV5-1 and TRBJ2-5; D may match TRBD1 or TRBD2 (6 bases each). CDR1 and CDR2 from the germline V gene are SGHRS and YFSETQ. Deletions cut 7 bases from V and 4 bases from J, with 14 bases between. This CDR3 has 13 amino acids. The CDR3, as DNA: TGCGCCAGCCAGAGGGGGGATCGAGAGACCCAGTACTTC. Encoded protein: CASQRGDRETQYF.

The rearrangement uses TRBV6-1 and TRBJ1-2; D unresolved. Germline V lookup: CDR1 MNHNS, CDR2 SASEGT. Trimming left V 2 bases short and J 8 bases short, with 12 bases between. This CDR3 contains 13 residues. The CDR3 sequence is CASSELSRVGYTF. The CDR3 DNA follows: TGTGCCAGCAGTGAATTATCTCGGGTGGGCTACACCTTC.

The table lists this clone with a count of one. This chain connects TRBV3-1 (or the pseudogene TRBV3-2) to TRBJ2-2; D is uncertain. Germline CDR1 reads LGHDT; CDR2 reads YNNKEL (reference sequence). Trimming removed 3 bases from V and 4 bases from J, with 6 bases in between. This CDR3 region has 13 residues. The DNA of the CDR3 is TGTGCCAGCAGCCAGAAGGGCACCGGGGAGCTGTTTTTT. This sequence encodes CASSQKGTGELFF.

This clone appeared a single time. The V and J genes are TRBV7-2 and TRBJ2-7; D might be TRBD1 or TRBD2, each matching 5 bases. CDR3 length: 11 amino acids. Trimming cost V 2 bases and J 9 bases, with 8 bases left between them. Per the germline V gene, CDR1 is SGHTA and CDR2 is FQGNSA. CDR3 sequence (DNA): TGTGCCAGCAGCTTAAGGGACGTGCAGTACTTC. As protein: CASSLRDVQYF.

The chain has TRBV11-2 and TRBJ2-5; 7 bases line up with TRBD1. The CDR3 consists of 15 residues. Germline CDR1 reads SGHAT; CDR2 reads FQNNGV. With V trimmed by 5 bases and J by 5 bases, 11 bases remained unmatched. CDR3 in amino acids: CASSPQTGPGETQYF. The CDR3 DNA is TGTGCCAGCAGCCCACAGACAGGGCCTGGGGAGACCCAGTACTTC. Supplemented by reference TRBV11-2 and TRBJ2-5, the full variable domain reads EAGVAQSPRYKIIEKRQSVAFWCNPISGHATLYWYQQILGQGPKLLIQFQNNGVVDDSQLPKDRFSAERLKGVDSTLKIQPAKLEDSAVYLCASSPQTGPGETQYFGPGTRLLVL.

The chain recombines TRBV7-2 with TRBJ2-5; D remains ambiguous. The germline V and J ends were trimmed by 1 base and 5 bases, with 11 bases remaining between them. Germline-derived CDR1 and CDR2 are SGHTA and FQGNSA. This CDR3 spans 14 amino acids. CDR3 region: CASSLELVGETQYF. The CDR3 DNA reads as TGTGCCAGCAGCTTAGAATTAGTGGGTGAGACCCAGTACTTC.

V usage is TRBV10-3 and J usage is TRBJ1-1, with D possibly TRBD1 on 5 matching bases. Germline assignment: CDR1 ENHRY and CDR2 SYGVKD. The CDR3 is 13 amino acids. The ends were cut back, 0 bases at V and 6 bases at J, with 8 bases in the middle. This CDR3 reads CAISESSGSEAFF. The DNA of the CDR3 is TGTGCCATCAGTGAGTCGTCAGGGTCTGAAGCTTTCTTT.

The V and J genes are TRBV19 and TRBJ1-1, with D uncertain. The CDR3 has 16 residues. Trimming cost V 6 bases and J 1 base, with 18 bases left between them. Germline CDR1 reads LNHDA; CDR2 reads SQIVND (reference sequence). The CDR3 bases are TGTGCCAGTAGCTCAATCGGGCGTGCGGGGAACACTGAAGCTTTCTTT. The encoded protein is CASSSIGRAGNTEAFF.

V is TRBV5-1 and J is TRBJ1-1; the match to TRBD1 covers 9 bases. CDR1 is SGHRS, CDR2 YFSETQ, per germline. The length of the CDR3 is 16 residues. V lost 4 bases, J lost 0 bases, and 7 bases stayed unmatched. The CDR3, as DNA: TGCGCCAGCAGCGAAGGACAGGGGTTTTTGAACACTGAAGCTTTCTTT. This sequence encodes CASSEGQGFLNTEAFF.